These 14 T cell receptor beta chains share one sample of origin, sequenced in a study of glioma-infiltrating T cells. The iRepertoire nested amplicon-rescue multiplex PCR amplified TCR alpha and beta CDR3s from RNA. TCRdb re-analysed the multiplex PCR reads in MiXCR, keeping a single row per CDR3 protein. The table lists 150,000 to 200,000 distinct CDR3 sequences, around 45% of them singletons. The sample was glioma tissue, nonneoplastic brain tissue, or PBMCs (not recorded which). The source of these receptors is a human donor with low-grade glioma or glioblastoma, undergoing nonglioma brain surgery, or in good health (not recorded which).

This chain joins TRBV11-2 and TRBJ2-7; D remains unclear. This CDR3 has 14 amino acids. CDR1 and CDR2 (germline): SGHAT, FQNNGV. Trimming stripped 0 bases from V and 0 bases from J, with 6 bases between. CDR3 amino acids: CASSLEADSYEQYF. The CDR3 DNA follows: TGTGCCAGCAGCTTAGAGGCCGACTCCTACGAGCAGTACTTC.

This clonotype came up a few times. A much larger clone lies a single base off, so this may be a read error. The gene calls are TRBV20-1 and TRBJ1-6; perhaps TRBD1 as D (6 bases). This CDR3 spans 13 amino acids. The germline V gene has CDR1 DFQATT and CDR2 SNEGSKA (reference sequence). The CDR3 sequence: CSAEKGVNSPLNF. CDR3 sequence (DNA): TGCAGTGCGGAAAAGGGGGTTAATTCACCCCTCAACTTT.

The chain links TRBV9 to TRBJ2-1; a weak D match, TRBD1 (7 bases). Germline values: CDR1 SGDLS, CDR2 YYNGEE. V was shortened by 1 base and J by 10 bases, with 18 bases between the two germline ends. The CDR3 loop spans 15 amino acids. The CDR3 DNA is TGTGCCAGCAGCGTAAGGGTAGGAGGGGGCGGCGAGCAGTTCTTC. Amino acid sequence: CASSVRVGGGGEQFF.

This clonotype has a count of ten or more. This chain uses TRBV2 with TRBJ2-1, with D tentatively TRBD1 or TRBD2 (5 bases each). The germline CDR1 and CDR2 sequences are SNHLY and FYNNEI. V was cut by 6 bases and J by 2 bases, with 8 bases left in between. The CDR3 covers 13 residues. CDR3: CASRGTTYNEQFF. CDR3 DNA: TGTGCCAGCAGGGGGACCACCTACAATGAGCAGTTCTTC.

In its sample, this clonotype was seen many times. This chain joins TRBV20-1 and TRBJ2-1; TRBD2 aligns across 9 bases. CDR1 is DFQATT and CDR2 is SNEGSKA in the germline V gene (reference sequence). The CDR3 covers 12 residues. Trimming cost V 8 bases and J 7 bases; bases outside gene matches: 6. In nucleotides, the CDR3 is TGCAGTATAGCGGGAGATGGTAATGAGCAGTTCTTC. This sequence encodes CSIAGDGNEQFF.

In its sample, this clonotype was seen many times. This chain connects TRBV10-3 to TRBJ1-1; D gene ambiguous. The CDR3 has 12 amino acids. CDR1 and CDR2 (germline): ENHRY, SYGVKD. V lost 5 bases to trimming and J lost 2 bases, with 6 bases between them. CDR3 in amino acids: CAISSVNTEAFF. In DNA form, the CDR3 reads TGTGCCATCAGTAGCGTTAACACTGAAGCTTTCTTT.

Points on this clonotype: The junction departs from the called germline gene at one end, perhaps through a read error. The V and J genes are TRBV7-9 and TRBJ1-6; a weak D match, TRBD1 (6 bases). Per germline, CDR1 SEHNR and CDR2 FQNEAQ (reference sequence). This CDR3 comprises 14 residues. CDR3 amino acids: CASSSGTLNSPPHF. As DNA, the CDR3 is TGTGCCAGCAGCTCCGGGACATTGAATTCACCCCCCCACTTT.

With respect to this clonotype: The junction departs from the called germline gene at one end, perhaps through a read error. The chain links TRBV7-2 to TRBJ2-3, with 7 bases aligning to TRBD1. In germline, CDR1 is SGHTA, CDR2 FQGNSA. CDR3 size: 17 residues. CDR3 amino acids: CASSSNSRGHGTDTKYF. DNA of the CDR3: TGTGCCAGCAGCTCGAATTCGAGGGGGCACGGCACAGATACGAAGTATTTT. The complete variable domain, with remaining parts taken from reference TRBV7-2 and TRBJ2-3, reads GAGVSQSPSNKVTEKGKDVELRCDPISGHTALYWYRQSLGQGLEFLIYFQGNSAPDKSGLPSDRFSAERTGGSVSTLTIQRTQQEDSAVYLCASSSNSRGHGTDTKYFGPGTRLTVL.

This clonotype has more than one count but fewer than ten. The chain combines TRBV19 with TRBJ2-1; D possibly corresponds to TRBD1 (7 bases). The CDR3 is made up of 16 amino acids. Between the trimmed V and J ends, which lost 3 bases and 6 bases, there was a span of 18 bases. Germline V lookup: CDR1 LNHDA, CDR2 SQIVND (reference sequence). The CDR3 region has the DNA TGTGCCAGTAGTATTACCAGGGGGGTAGGGTCCAATGAGCAGTTCTTC. It is translated as CASSITRGVGSNEQFF.

This clonotype was recorded at least ten times. This rearrangement joins TRBV28 to TRBJ1-2; D not certain. The CDR3 contains 13 residues. Deletions cut 2 bases from V and 4 bases from J, with 8 bases between. Germline lookup yields CDR1 MDHEN and CDR2 SYDVKM. As DNA, the CDR3 is TGTGCCAGCAGTTTAGGGTCGCTCTATGGCTACACCTTC. This translates into CASSLGSLYGYTF.

At least ten counts were recorded for this clonotype. The chain links TRBV29-1 to TRBJ2-1, with 8 bases that match TRBD1. V shed 4 bases and J 10 bases; nucleotides not matched to a gene: 6. The germline V gene has CDR1 SQVTM and CDR2 ANQGSEA. CDR3 length: 12 amino acids. Here the CDR3 reads CSVGYGTGEQFF. The CDR3 nucleotides read TGCAGCGTTGGATACGGGACAGGCGAGCAGTTCTTC.

The chain recombines TRBV12-3 or TRBV12-4 with TRBJ1-3, with a weak D call TRBD1 (6 bases). The V gene lost 7 bases and the J gene lost 3 bases, with 16 bases spanning the gap. The CDR3 totals 15 residues. DNA for the CDR3: TGTGCCAGCACCTACAGGGCACCACTTGGAAACACCATATATTTT. Protein sequence: CASTYRAPLGNTIYF.

To note about this clonotype: This may come from a read error, since a much larger clone is one base off. The chain joins TRBV6-1 to TRBJ2-7; D gene unclear. The V gene's germline CDR1 is MNHNS and CDR2 SASEGT. The ends were cut back, 8 bases at V and 3 bases at J, with 17 bases in the middle. CDR3 size: 14 residues. CDR3 nucleotide sequence: TGTGCCAGCGACCTGGGCTTACCTCTCTACGAGCAGTACTTC. Its protein product is CASDLGLPLYEQYF.

CDR3 coding DNA: TGTGCCAGCAGTTGGTACGGTATGACTGAAGCTTTCTTT. Amino acids: CASSWYGMTEAFF. The V call is TRBV6-4, the J call TRBJ1-1; D uncertain. The germline V gene has CDR1 MRHNA and CDR2 SNTAGT. The V end lost 5 bases, the J end lost 5 bases, and 12 bases lay between the germline ends. CDR3 length: 13 amino acids.